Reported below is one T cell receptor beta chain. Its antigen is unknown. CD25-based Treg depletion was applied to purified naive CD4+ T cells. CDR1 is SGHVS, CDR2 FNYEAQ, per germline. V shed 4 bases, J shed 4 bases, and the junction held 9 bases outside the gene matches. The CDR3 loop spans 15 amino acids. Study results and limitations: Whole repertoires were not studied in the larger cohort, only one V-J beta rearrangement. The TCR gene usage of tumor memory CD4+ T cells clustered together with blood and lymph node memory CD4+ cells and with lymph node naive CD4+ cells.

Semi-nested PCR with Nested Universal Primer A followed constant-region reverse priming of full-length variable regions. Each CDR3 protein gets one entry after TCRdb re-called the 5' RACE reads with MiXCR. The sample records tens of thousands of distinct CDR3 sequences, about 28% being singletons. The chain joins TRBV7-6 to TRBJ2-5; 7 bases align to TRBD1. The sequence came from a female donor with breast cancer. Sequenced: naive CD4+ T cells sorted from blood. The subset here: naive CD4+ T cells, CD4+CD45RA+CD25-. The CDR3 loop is CASSSLTGTRETQYF. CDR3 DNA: TGTGCCAGCAGCTCACTGACAGGGACACGAGAGACCCAGTACTTC.